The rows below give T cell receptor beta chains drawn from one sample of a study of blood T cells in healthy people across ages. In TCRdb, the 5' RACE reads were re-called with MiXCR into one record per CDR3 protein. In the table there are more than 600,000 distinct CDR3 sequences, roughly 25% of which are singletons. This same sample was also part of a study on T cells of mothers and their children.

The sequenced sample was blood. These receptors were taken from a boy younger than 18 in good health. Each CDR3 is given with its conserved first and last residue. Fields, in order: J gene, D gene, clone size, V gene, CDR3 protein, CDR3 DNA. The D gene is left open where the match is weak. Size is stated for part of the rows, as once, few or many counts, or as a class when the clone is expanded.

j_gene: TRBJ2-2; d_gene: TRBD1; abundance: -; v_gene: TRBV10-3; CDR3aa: CTIRPGTANTGELFF; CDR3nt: TGTACCATCAGGCCCGGGACAGCGAACACCGGGGAGCTGTTTTTT
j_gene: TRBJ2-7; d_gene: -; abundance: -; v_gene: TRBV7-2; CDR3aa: CASSLGGKVEQYF; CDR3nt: TGTGCCAGCAGCTTAGGGGGAAAGGTCGAGCAGTACTTC
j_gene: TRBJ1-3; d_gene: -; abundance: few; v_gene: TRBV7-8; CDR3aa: CASSLENWVGNTIYF; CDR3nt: TGTGCCAGCAGCTTAGAAAACTGGGTTGGAAACACCATATATTTT
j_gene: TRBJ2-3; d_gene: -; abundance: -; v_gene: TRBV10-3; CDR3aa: CAISEGRTITDTQYF; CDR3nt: TGTGCCATCAGTGAGGGACGGACGATCACAGATACGCAGTATTTT
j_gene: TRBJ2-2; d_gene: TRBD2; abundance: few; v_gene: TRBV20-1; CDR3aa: CSARDWSQRERGTGELFF; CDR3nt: TGCAGTGCTAGAGATTGGTCCCAGCGGGAGCGTGGGACCGGGGAGCTGTTTTTT
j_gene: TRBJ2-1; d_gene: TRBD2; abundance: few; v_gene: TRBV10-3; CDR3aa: CAVQTSTSLDEQFF; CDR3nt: TGTGCCGTACAGACTAGCACTTCGTTGGATGAGCAGTTCTTC
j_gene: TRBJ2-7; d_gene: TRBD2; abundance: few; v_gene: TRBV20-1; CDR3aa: CSARSGTSNYEQYF; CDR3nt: TGCAGTGCTAGATCCGGGACTAGTAACTACGAGCAGTACTTC
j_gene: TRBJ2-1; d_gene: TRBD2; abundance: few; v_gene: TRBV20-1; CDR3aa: CSAETSGYNEQFF; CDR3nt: TGCAGTGCCGAGACTAGCGGATACAATGAGCAGTTCTTC
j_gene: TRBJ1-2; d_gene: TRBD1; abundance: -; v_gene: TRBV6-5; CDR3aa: CASSYGTGGRGYTF; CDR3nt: TGTGCCAGCAGTTACGGAACAGGGGGCAGGGGCTACACCTTC
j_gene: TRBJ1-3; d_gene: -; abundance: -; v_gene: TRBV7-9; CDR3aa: CASSHPEGNTIYF; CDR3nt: TGTGCCAGCAGCCATCCGGAAGGAAACACCATATATTTT
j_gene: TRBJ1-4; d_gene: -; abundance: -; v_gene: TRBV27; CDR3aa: CASSEESTNEKLFF; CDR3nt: TGTGCCAGCAGCGAAGAGTCCACTAATGAAAAACTGTTTTTT
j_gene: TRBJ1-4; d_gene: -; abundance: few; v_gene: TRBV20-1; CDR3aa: CSARGRANEKLFF; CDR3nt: TGCAGTGCCAGAGGGCGGGCTAATGAAAAACTGTTTTTT
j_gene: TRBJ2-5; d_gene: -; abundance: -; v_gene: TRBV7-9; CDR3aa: CVSSLVSGQETQYF; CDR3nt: TGTGTCAGCAGCTTAGTTTCCGGCCAAGAGACCCAGTACTTC
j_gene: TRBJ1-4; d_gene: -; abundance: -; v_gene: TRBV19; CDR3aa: CASRPGRLNEKLFF; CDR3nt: TGTGCCAGTAGACCCGGGCGGCTGAATGAAAAACTGTTTTTT
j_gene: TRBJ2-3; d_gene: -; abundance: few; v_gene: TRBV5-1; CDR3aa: CASSLARGSPSDTQYF; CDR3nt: TGCGCCAGCAGCTTAGCCCGGGGGTCGCCGAGTGATACGCAGTATTTT
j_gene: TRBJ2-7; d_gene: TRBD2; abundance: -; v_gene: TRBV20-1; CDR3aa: CSASGRAEYEQYF; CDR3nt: TGCAGTGCTAGCGGGAGGGCTGAGTACGAGCAGTACTTC
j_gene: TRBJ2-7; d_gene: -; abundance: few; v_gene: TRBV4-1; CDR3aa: CVSSQGYEQYF; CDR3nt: TGCGTCAGCAGCCAAGGCTACGAGCAGTACTTC